Below, 3 T cell receptor beta chains from the same sample are listed, as sequenced in a study of chemoradiotherapy in HPV16-positive cancers. Profiling relied on immunoSEQ multiplex PCR, and the TCRdb table lists in-frame clones only, not all of them. The sample shows over a thousand clones, around 83% of them seen only once. The material was tumor tissue, obtained from a patient who underwent chemoradiotherapy. The receptors were gathered from a human donor with HPV-associated anogenital cancer.

The chain carries TRBV5-6 and TRBJ1-6, with D hard to call. V shed 4 bases and J shed 10 bases, with 9 bases lying between them. The CDR3 runs 12 residues. Germline values: CDR1 SGHDT, CDR2 YYEEEE. CDR3 bases: TGTGCCAGCAGCGTGGGTGGCTCACCCCTCCACTTT. This sequence encodes CASSVGGSPLHF.

This clone has a handful of counts. This sequence joins TRBV9 and TRBJ1-3, with D possibly TRBD1 on 5 matching bases. Per the germline V gene, CDR1 is SGDLS and CDR2 is YYNGEE. CDR3 length equals 14 residues. Trimming took 3 bases from V and 6 from J, leaving 13 bases between them. CDR3 protein: CASSGGTPLNTIYF. CDR3 DNA sequence: TGTGCCAGCAGCGGTGGGACCCCGCTAAACACCATATATTTT.

This sequence joins TRBV7-9 and TRBJ1-1; D gene uncertain. The CDR3 totals 15 residues. The V gene's germline CDR1 is SEHNR and CDR2 FQNEAQ (reference sequence). V was trimmed by 5 bases and J by 0 bases, leaving 13 bases between them. CDR3 loop: CASSRSTRVNTEAFF. In nucleotides, the CDR3 is TGTGCCAGCAGCCGCTCCACCCGAGTGAACACTGAAGCTTTCTTT.